Listed here are 26 T cell receptor beta chains from one sample, sequenced in a study of cytomegalovirus exposure and HLA in healthy donors (dated by TCRdb to the late 2010s). The library relied on the immunoSEQ multiplex PCR assay. The multiplex PCR relied on a mix of 60 forward primers for TCR Vbeta segments and 13 reverse primers for TCR Jbeta segments. TCRdb holds this immuneACCESS table with in-frame rearrangements only. Some clones are missing; in checked studies, unresolved V genes explain under half, and the rest has no known cause. The sample table contains 250,000 to 300,000 clones; only one count was recorded for just under 85% of them. The ten largest clonotypes hold 1.5% to 2.5% of the sample. The specimen sequenced was PBMCs. These receptors were obtained from a woman aged 40-49 years in good health and CMV-seropositive.

Note on this clone: One end of the junction is discordant with germline, which a read error may explain. J is TRBJ2-4 and V is TRBV2, with D perhaps TRBD2 (6 bases). The CDR3 sequence is 15 residues long. Per the germline V gene, CDR1 is SNHLY and CDR2 is FYNNEI. The CDR3 nucleotides are TGTGCCAGCAGTTCACAGGAGGGGCGGAGCCTACTACGGAACTTC. Translation gives CASSSQEGRSLLRNF.

The chain uses TRBV7-3 and TRBJ2-1, with 10 bases that match TRBD2. V was pared by 5 bases and J by 1 base, with 11 bases of the junction left unmatched. The CDR3 is 18 residues long. Germline V gene sequence: CDR1 SGHTA, CDR2 FQGTGA. CDR3: CASSPRDSGRPSYNEQFF. DNA for the CDR3: TGTGCCAGCAGCCCACGAGATAGCGGGAGGCCTTCCTACAATGAGCAGTTCTTC. The variable domain in full, completed from reference TRBV7-3 and TRBJ2-1, reads GAGVSQTPSNKVTEKGKYVELRCDPISGHTALYWYRQSLGQGPEFLIYFQGTGAADDSGLPNDRFFAVRPEGSVSTLKIQRTERGDSAVYLCASSPRDSGRPSYNEQFFGPGTRLTVL.

The chain combines TRBV7-8 with TRBJ1-2, with 7 bases matching TRBD1. CDR3 length: 14 amino acids. Germline V gene sequence: CDR1 SGHVS, CDR2 FQNEAQ. J gave up 8 bases and V 1 base, and 7 bases lay outside the gene matches. For the CDR3, the DNA is TGTGCCAGCAGCTTAGTACAGGGGATTGCGGGCTACACCTTC. This codes for CASSLVQGIAGYTF.

The chain recombines TRBV2 with TRBJ2-2; the match to TRBD2 covers 8 bases. The V gene end was trimmed by 2 bases and the J gene end by 6 bases; junction bases not matched to a gene: 5. Germline V CDR1 and CDR2: SNHLY, FYNNEI. The CDR3 is made up of 15 amino acids. The CDR3: CASSETGLEAGELFF. CDR3 bases: TGTGCCAGCAGTGAAACGGGACTAGAGGCCGGGGAGCTGTTTTTT.

J is TRBJ2-7 and V is TRBV28; TRBD2 matches 9 bases. CDR1 and CDR2 from the germline V gene are MDHEN and SYDVKM. CDR3 size: 15 residues. With 5 bases clipped from V and 2 bases from J, the junction kept 7 bases outside the gene matches. The CDR3 region has the DNA TGTGCCAGCAGTCCCTCGACTAGCGGCCCCTACGAGCAGTACTTC. Protein sequence: CASSPSTSGPYEQYF.

The chain has TRBV19 and TRBJ1-1; 9 bases map to TRBD1. Germline V gives CDR1 LNHDA, CDR2 SQIVND (reference sequence). The ends lost 7 bases at V and 7 bases at J; junction bases unmatched: 13. The CDR3 is 15 amino acids. The CDR3 is CASTPIQGARVEAFF. The CDR3 DNA sequence: TGTGCCAGTACCCCTATACAGGGGGCGCGTGTTGAAGCTTTCTTT.

On this clone: The sample holds other DNA sequences that translate to the same CDR3. The chain uses TRBV28 and TRBJ2-7; TRBD1 agrees at 9 bases. Trimming took 5 bases from V and 6 from J; bases not matched to a gene: 5. CDR1 and CDR2 (germline): MDHEN, SYDVKM. The CDR3 is 13 residues long. The CDR3, as DNA: TGTGCCAGCAGTGTGGGGACAGGGTTCGAGCAGTACTTC. Protein: CASSVGTGFEQYF.

The chain uses TRBV5-6 and TRBJ2-1; 7 nucleotides align to TRBD2. V lost 0 bases to trimming and J lost 0 bases; unmatched junction nucleotides: 12. The germline V gene encodes CDR1 SGHDT and CDR2 YYEEEE. The CDR3 extends over 19 amino acids. CDR3 in DNA: TGTGCCAGCAGCTTGGTTGTGGGGGGGACTGGGGGCTCCTACAATGAGCAGTTCTTC. It encodes CASSLVVGGTGGSYNEQFF.

The chain carries TRBV11-3 and TRBJ2-5; D call uncertain. Between the trimmed V and J ends, which lost 6 bases and 5 bases, there was a span of 13 bases. Germline CDR1 SGHNT, CDR2 YENEEA. This CDR3 spans 13 amino acids. The CDR3: CASSLSEKETQYF. The DNA of the CDR3 is TGTGCCAGCAGTCTCTCGGAGAAGGAGACCCAGTACTTC.

The chain combines TRBV4-3 with TRBJ2-3, with 7 bases fitting TRBD2. Germline assignment: CDR1 LGHNA and CDR2 YSLEER. After removal of 2 bases from V and 2 bases from J, the junction contained 4 bases not matched to a gene. The CDR3 runs to 15 residues. CDR3 bases: TGCGCCAGCAGCCAATTAGCGGGTTACACAGATACGCAGTATTTT. The encoded protein is CASSQLAGYTDTQYF.

The chain is built from TRBV30 and TRBJ2-7; 7 positions agree with TRBD1. Germline V gene lookup returns CDR1 GTSNPN and CDR2 SVGIG (reference sequence). The CDR3 consists of 12 residues. Germline trimming cut 5 bases from V and 4 bases from J; bases unmatched to any gene: 5. As DNA, the CDR3 is TGTGCCTGGGGGGGACAGACTTACGAGCAGTACTTC. It codes for CAWGGQTYEQYF.

This chain connects TRBV6-5 to TRBJ2-2; 7 nucleotides match TRBD1. The CDR3 totals 14 residues. The J segment lost 6 bases and the V segment lost 6 bases, leaving 7 bases of the junction unmatched. The germline CDR1 and CDR2 sequences are MNHEY and SVGAGI. Here the CDR3 DNA reads TGTGCCAGCAGAGACCCGACAGGGCCCGGGGAGCTGTTTTTT. Its protein is CASRDPTGPGELFF.

This chain joins TRBV5-6 and TRBJ2-2, with 15 bases that match TRBD2. After removal of 3 bases from V and 1 base from J, the junction contained 4 bases not matched to a gene. The germline V gene encodes CDR1 SGHDT and CDR2 YYEEEE. The length of the CDR3 is 18 residues. In DNA form, the CDR3 reads TGTGCCAGCAGCTCCGGGACTAGCGGGAGGATGAACACCGGGGAGCTGTTTTTT. Protein product: CASSSGTSGRMNTGELFF.

The J gene is TRBJ1-1, the V gene TRBV30, with TRBD1 as a possible D gene (5 bases). Germline values: CDR1 GTSNPN, CDR2 SVGIG (reference sequence). V lost 1 base, J lost 3 bases, and 9 bases lay in between. This CDR3 region has 13 residues. The CDR3 reads CAWSEDKDTEAFF. In nucleotides, the CDR3 is TGTGCCTGGAGTGAGGACAAGGACACTGAAGCTTTCTTT.

The chain links TRBV29-1 to TRBJ1-4; D unresolved. The CDR3 loop spans 13 amino acids. Between the trimmed V and J ends, which lost 2 bases and 3 bases, there was a span of 7 bases. CDR1 SQVTM and CDR2 ANQGSEA come from the germline V gene. CDR3 in amino acids: CSVEREANEKLFF. The DNA of the CDR3 is TGCAGCGTTGAACGGGAGGCTAATGAAAAACTGTTTTTT.

As DNA, the CDR3 is TGTGCCTGGAGGGGGGACAGCTACAATGAGCAGTTCTTC. Its protein product is CAWRGDSYNEQFF. The chain uses TRBV30 and TRBJ2-1; 7 bases agree with TRBD1. From germline, CDR1 is GTSNPN and CDR2 SVGIG (reference sequence). The CDR3 is 13 residues long. J gave up 3 bases and V 3 bases, and 2 bases lay outside the gene matches.

The J gene is TRBJ2-1, the V gene TRBV23-1, with D possibly matching TRBD1 (5 bases). TRBV23-1 is sorted into the ORF group, with uncertain function. The length of the CDR3 is 14 residues. V was clipped by 2 bases and J by 8 bases, with 13 bases between them. The CDR3 nucleotides read TGCGCCAGCAGTCAAACCGAAGGGGTGGATGAGCAGTTCTTC. This translates into CASSQTEGVDEQFF.

The chain is built from TRBV6-5 and TRBJ2-3; 9 bases map to TRBD2. V gave up 2 bases and J gave up 4 bases; unmatched junction bases: 7. The CDR3 length is 16 residues. The V gene's germline CDR1 is MNHEY and CDR2 SVGAGI. CDR3 sequence: CASSYRPGTSPDTQYF. CDR3 sequence (DNA): TGTGCCAGCAGTTACCGTCCCGGGACTAGCCCAGATACGCAGTATTTT.

This chain joins TRBV28 and TRBJ1-2; D call uncertain. The CDR3 consists of 11 residues. CDR1 is MDHEN and CDR2 is SYDVKM in the germline V gene. V lost 10 bases and J lost 4, with 10 bases in between. This CDR3 is CATGGPYGYTF. DNA of the CDR3: TGTGCCACCGGAGGACCCTATGGCTACACCTTC.

This chain connects TRBV5-1 to TRBJ1-2; 7 bases are a match to TRBD1. After removal of 0 bases from V and 2 bases from J, the junction contained 4 bases not matched to a gene. CDR3 length: 15 amino acids. Germline CDR1 and CDR2: SGHRS and YFSETQ. CDR3 DNA sequence: TGCGCCAGCAGCTTGGGGACAGGTGTCAACTATGGCTACACCTTC. The encoded protein is CASSLGTGVNYGYTF.

The V gene is TRBV28, the J gene TRBJ1-5, with 9 bases fitting TRBD1. Germline CDR1 is MDHEN and CDR2 is SYDVKM. CDR3 length: 20 amino acids. V dropped 7 bases and J dropped 2; count of bases not matched to a gene: 21. The CDR3 loop is CASNSPGTGRWGVGNQPQHF. CDR3 DNA: TGTGCCAGCAATTCTCCAGGGACAGGGAGATGGGGAGTCGGCAATCAGCCCCAGCATTTT. The whole variable domain, filled in from reference TRBV28 and TRBJ1-5, reads DVKVTQSSRYLVKRTGEKVFLECVQDMDHENMFWYRQDPGLGLRLIYFSYDVKMKEKGDIPEGYSVSREKKERFSLILESASTNQTSMYLCASNSPGTGRWGVGNQPQHFGDGTRLSIL.

The V and J genes are TRBV7-9 and TRBJ2-2; D perhaps matches TRBD2 (6 bases). The CDR3 spans 15 residues. CDR1 SEHNR and CDR2 FQNEAQ come from the germline V gene (reference sequence). V lost 7 bases to trimming and J lost 0 bases, with 12 bases between them. The DNA of the CDR3 is TGTGCCAGCACCGAGGGACTTACGAACACCGGGGAGCTGTTTTTT. Its protein product is CASTEGLTNTGELFF.

V and J are TRBV11-3 and TRBJ2-4; 10 nucleotides align to TRBD1. The CDR3 totals 14 residues. Germline trimming cut 5 bases from V and 4 bases from J; bases unmatched to any gene: 2. Germline loops: CDR1 SGHNT, CDR2 YENEEA. CDR3 in amino acids: CASSQGQGKNIQYF. In nucleotides, the CDR3 is TGTGCCAGCAGCCAGGGACAGGGGAAAAACATTCAGTACTTC.

This chain joins TRBV13 and TRBJ2-4; TRBD2 might be the D (5 bases). This CDR3 has 14 amino acids. Germline V CDR1 and CDR2: PRHDT, FYEKMQ (reference sequence). Trimming removed 5 bases from V and 12 bases from J, with 20 bases in between. The CDR3 sequence is CASSLYSRGGSQYF. CDR3 DNA sequence: TGTGCCAGCAGCCTATACTCTCGGGGTGGCAGTCAGTACTTC. Looking up the rest from reference TRBV13 and TRBJ2-4 gives the full variable domain: AAGVIQSPRHLIKEKRETATLKCYPIPRHDTVYWYQQGPGQDPQFLISFYEKMQSDKGSIPDRFSAQQFSDYHSELNMSSLELGDSALYFCASSLYSRGGSQYFGAGTRLSVL.

V is TRBV21-1 and J is TRBJ2-3; the tabulated D call, TRBD2, remains unverified against the DNA. TRBV21-1 is a pseudogene segment. The CDR3 has 17 residues. CDR3: CASKNLGLAGRLDTQYF. The DNA for the CDR3 is TGTGCCAGCAAAAACTTAGGACTAGCGGGTCGTTTAGATACGCAGTATTTT.

The rearrangement links TRBV27 to TRBJ1-3; D unresolved. V was shortened by 8 bases and J by 5 bases, with 13 bases between the two germline ends. CDR1 and CDR2 (germline): MNHEY, SMNVEV (reference sequence). This CDR3 region has 13 residues. In nucleotides, the CDR3 is TGTGCCAGCGCCCCCAACAGCCGAAACACCATATATTTT. Its protein product is CASAPNSRNTIYF.